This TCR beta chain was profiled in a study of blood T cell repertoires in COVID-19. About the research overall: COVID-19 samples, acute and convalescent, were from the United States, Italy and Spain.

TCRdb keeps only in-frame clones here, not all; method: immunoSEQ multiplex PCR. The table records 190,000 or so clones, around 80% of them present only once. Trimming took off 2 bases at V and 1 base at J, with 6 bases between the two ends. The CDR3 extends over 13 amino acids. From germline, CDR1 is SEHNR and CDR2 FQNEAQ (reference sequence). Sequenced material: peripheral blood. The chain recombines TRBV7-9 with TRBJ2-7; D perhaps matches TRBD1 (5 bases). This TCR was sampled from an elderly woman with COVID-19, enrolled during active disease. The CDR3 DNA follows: TGTGCCAGCAGCTTACGACAGTCCTACGAGCAGTACTTC. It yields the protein CASSLRQSYEQYF.